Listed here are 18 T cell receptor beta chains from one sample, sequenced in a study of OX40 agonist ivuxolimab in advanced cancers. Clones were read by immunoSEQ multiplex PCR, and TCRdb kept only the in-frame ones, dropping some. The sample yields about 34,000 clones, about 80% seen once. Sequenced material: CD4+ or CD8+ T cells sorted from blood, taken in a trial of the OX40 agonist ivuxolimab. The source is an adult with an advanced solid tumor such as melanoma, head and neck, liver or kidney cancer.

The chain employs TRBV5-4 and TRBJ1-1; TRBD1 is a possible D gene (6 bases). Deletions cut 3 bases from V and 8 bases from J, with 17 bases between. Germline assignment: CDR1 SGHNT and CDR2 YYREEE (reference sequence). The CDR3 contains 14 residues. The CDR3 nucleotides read TGTGCCAGCAGCTCTCCGGGACATCCAAACGAAGCTTTCTTT. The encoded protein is CASSSPGHPNEAFF. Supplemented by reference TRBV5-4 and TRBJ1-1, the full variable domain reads ETGVTQSPTHLIKTRGQQVTLRCSSQSGHNTVSWYQQALGQGPQFIFQYYREEENGRGNFPPRFSGLQFPNYSSELNVNALELDDSALYLCASSSPGHPNEAFFGQGTRLTVV.

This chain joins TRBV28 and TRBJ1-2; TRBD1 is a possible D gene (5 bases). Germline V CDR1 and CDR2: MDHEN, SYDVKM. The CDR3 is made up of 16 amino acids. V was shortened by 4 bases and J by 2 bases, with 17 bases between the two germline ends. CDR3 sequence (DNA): TGTGCCAGCAGTTACATTCAGGGTTCATCGAACTATGGCTACACCTTC. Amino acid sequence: CASSYIQGSSNYGYTF.

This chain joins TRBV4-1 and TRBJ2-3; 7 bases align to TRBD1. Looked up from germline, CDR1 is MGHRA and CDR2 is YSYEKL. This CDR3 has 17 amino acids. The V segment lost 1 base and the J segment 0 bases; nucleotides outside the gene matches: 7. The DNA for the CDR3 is TGCGCCAGCAGCCAAGGACAGGGTTCGACGAGCACAGATACGCAGTATTTT. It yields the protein CASSQGQGSTSTDTQYF.

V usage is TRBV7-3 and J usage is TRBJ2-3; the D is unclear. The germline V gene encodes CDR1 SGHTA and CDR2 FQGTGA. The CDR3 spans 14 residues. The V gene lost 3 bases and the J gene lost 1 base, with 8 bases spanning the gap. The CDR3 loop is CASSLGFGTDTQYF. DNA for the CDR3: TGTGCCAGCAGCTTGGGGTTTGGCACAGATACGCAGTATTTT.

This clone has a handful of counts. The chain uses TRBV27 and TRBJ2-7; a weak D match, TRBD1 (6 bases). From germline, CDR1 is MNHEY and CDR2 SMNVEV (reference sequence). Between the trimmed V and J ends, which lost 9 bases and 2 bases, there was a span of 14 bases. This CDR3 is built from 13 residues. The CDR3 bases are TGTGCCAGTAGTCTGACAGGTCCCTACGAGCAGTACTTC. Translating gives CASSLTGPYEQYF.

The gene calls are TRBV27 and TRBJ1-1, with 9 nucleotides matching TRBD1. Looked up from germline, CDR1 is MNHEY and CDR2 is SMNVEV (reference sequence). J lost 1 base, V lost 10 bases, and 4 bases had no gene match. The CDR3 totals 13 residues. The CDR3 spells CATRTGENTEAFF. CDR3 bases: TGTGCCACCCGGACAGGGGAGAACACTGAAGCTTTCTTT.

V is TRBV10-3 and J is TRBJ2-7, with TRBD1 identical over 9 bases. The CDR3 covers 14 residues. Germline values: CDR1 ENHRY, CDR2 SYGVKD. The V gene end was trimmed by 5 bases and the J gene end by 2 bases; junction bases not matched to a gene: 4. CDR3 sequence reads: CAISFTGGAYEQYF. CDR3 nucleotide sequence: TGTGCCATCAGTTTTACAGGGGGCGCCTACGAGCAGTACTTC.

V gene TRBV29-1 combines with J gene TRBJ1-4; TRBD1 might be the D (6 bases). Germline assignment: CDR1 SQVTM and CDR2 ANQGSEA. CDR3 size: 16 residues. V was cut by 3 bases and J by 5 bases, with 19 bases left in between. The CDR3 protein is CSVESGTLGRNEKLFF. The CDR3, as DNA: TGCAGCGTTGAGAGCGGGACACTGGGACGGAATGAAAAACTGTTTTTT. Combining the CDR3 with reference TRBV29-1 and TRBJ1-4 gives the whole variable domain SAVISQKPSRDICQRGTSLTIQCQVDSQVTMMFWYRQQPGQSLTLIATANQGSEATYESGFVIDKFPISRPNLTFSTLTVSNMSPEDSSIYLCSVESGTLGRNEKLFFGSGTQLSVL.

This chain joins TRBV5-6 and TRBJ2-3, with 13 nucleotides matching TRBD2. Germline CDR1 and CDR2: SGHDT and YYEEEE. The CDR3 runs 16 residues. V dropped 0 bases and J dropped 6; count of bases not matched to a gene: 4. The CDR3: CASSLGTSGRGDTQYF. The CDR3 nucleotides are TGTGCCAGCAGCTTGGGGACTAGCGGGAGAGGGGATACGCAGTATTTT.

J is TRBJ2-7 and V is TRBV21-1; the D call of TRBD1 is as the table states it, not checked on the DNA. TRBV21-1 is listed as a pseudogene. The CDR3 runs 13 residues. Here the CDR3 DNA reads TGTGCCAGCAGCATTCAGTGCTCCTACGAGCAGTACTTC. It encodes CASSIQCSYEQYF.

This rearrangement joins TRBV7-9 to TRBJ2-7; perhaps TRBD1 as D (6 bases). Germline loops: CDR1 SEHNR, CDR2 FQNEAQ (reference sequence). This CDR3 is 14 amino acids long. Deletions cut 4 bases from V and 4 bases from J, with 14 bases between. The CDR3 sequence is CASSSTRQVYEQYF. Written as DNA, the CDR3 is TGTGCCAGCAGCTCCACCCGACAGGTATACGAGCAGTACTTC.

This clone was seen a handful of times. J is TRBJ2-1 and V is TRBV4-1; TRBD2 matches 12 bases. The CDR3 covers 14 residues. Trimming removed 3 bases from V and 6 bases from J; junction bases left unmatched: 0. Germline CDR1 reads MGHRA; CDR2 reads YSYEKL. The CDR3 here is CASSQGLAGNEQFF. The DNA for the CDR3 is TGCGCCAGCAGCCAGGGACTAGCGGGCAATGAGCAGTTCTTC.

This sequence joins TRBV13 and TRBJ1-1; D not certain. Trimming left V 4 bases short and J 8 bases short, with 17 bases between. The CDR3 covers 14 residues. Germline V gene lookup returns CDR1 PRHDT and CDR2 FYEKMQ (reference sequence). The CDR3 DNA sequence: TGTGCCAGCAGCTCCTGGGATGAGGGCTCCGAAGCTTTCTTT. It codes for CASSSWDEGSEAFF.

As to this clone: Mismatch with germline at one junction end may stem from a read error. The CDR3 DNA is TGTGCCAGCAGCAACGATGGGGGCGGGTTAAGCTTC. This codes for CASSNDGGGLSF. The chain recombines TRBV9 with TRBJ2-7; D is possibly TRBD1 (6 bases). The CDR3 runs 12 residues. Germline lookup yields CDR1 SGDLS and CDR2 YYNGEE.

The CDR3 nucleotides read TGTGCCAGCCTGGACAGGGCAATCATCGGGCAGTACTTC. Amino acid sequence: CASLDRAIIGQYF. The chain links TRBV2 to TRBJ2-7, with TRBD1 identical over 8 bases. This CDR3 region has 13 residues. Germline V lookup: CDR1 SNHLY, CDR2 FYNNEI. V lost 8 bases to trimming and J lost 9 bases; unmatched junction nucleotides: 12.

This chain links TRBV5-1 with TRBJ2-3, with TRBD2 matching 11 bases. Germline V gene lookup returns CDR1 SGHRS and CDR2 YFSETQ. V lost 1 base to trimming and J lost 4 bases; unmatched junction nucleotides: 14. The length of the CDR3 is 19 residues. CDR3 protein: CASSLSASGGQTSADTQYF. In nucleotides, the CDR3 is TGCGCCAGCAGCTTGTCGGCTAGCGGGGGGCAAACTAGCGCAGATACGCAGTATTTT.

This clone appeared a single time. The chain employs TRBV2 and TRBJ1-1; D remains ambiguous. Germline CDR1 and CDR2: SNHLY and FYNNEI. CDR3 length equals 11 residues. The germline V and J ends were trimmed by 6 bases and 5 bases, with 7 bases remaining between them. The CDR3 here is CASRGGTEAFF. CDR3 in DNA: TGTGCCAGCAGGGGTGGAACTGAAGCTTTCTTT.

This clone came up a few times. CDR3 DNA: TGCAGCGTCAGAGAAAAGGGAGCTTTCTTT. Protein sequence: CSVREKGAFF. J is TRBJ1-1 and V is TRBV29-1; D not certain. Germline CDR1 and CDR2: SQVTM and ANQGSEA. The CDR3 is 10 residues long. Trimming shortened V by 6 bases and J by 10 bases, and 12 bases separated the two germline ends.